These 8 T cell receptor beta chains share one sample of origin, sequenced in a study of cytomegalovirus exposure and HLA in healthy donors. Researchers ran the PCR with 60 Vbeta and 13 Jbeta primers. Only in-frame clones appear in the TCRdb table, and some are missing; sequencing was by immunoSEQ multiplex PCR. Found here are about 67,000 clones, around 67% of them singletons; the top ten hold about 1.9%. Sequenced sample: PBMCs. These receptors all come from a woman aged 25 to 45 in good health and CMV-seronegative.

The rearrangement joins TRBV20-1 to TRBJ1-2, with D perhaps TRBD1 (6 bases). CDR1 DFQATT and CDR2 SNEGSKA come from the germline V gene (reference sequence). Trimming shortened V by 5 bases and J by 8 bases, and 12 bases separated the two germline ends. The CDR3 covers 11 residues. The CDR3 DNA reads TGCAGTGCTGCGCGGACAGCCGGCTACACCTTC. Its translation: CSAARTAGYTF.

V is TRBV9 and J is TRBJ2-2, with no clear D. CDR1 is SGDLS, CDR2 YYNGEE, per germline. Between the trimmed V and J ends, which lost 0 bases and 5 bases, there was a span of 11 bases. The CDR3 length is 15 residues. CDR3 in amino acids: CASSVGSVMTGELFF. DNA for the CDR3: TGTGCCAGCAGCGTAGGATCAGTTATGACCGGGGAGCTGTTTTTT.

About this clone: One end of the junction does not line up with germline, which may come from a read error. This sample includes further DNA sequences coding for the same CDR3. The chain joins TRBV9 to TRBJ1-2; 7 bases align to TRBD1. In germline, CDR1 is SGDLS, CDR2 YYNGEE. The CDR3 runs 16 residues. Here the CDR3 reads CASSVGSEGANYGYTF. CDR3 bases: TGTGCCAGCAGCGTAGGGTCCGAGGGGGCAAACTACGGCTACACCTTC.

This clone was picked up a small number of times. V and J are TRBV30 and TRBJ2-7; D possibly corresponds to TRBD1 (6 bases). This CDR3 has 12 amino acids. Germline lookup yields CDR1 GTSNPN and CDR2 SVGIG (reference sequence). Trimming stripped 0 bases from V and 3 bases from J, with 6 bases between. CDR3 protein: CAWSVQGYEQYF. The DNA for the CDR3 is TGTGCCTGGAGTGTACAGGGCTACGAGCAGTACTTC.

The V call is TRBV7-9, the J call TRBJ2-7, with a tentative D call TRBD2 (5 bases). V was clipped by 1 base and J by 0 bases, with 13 bases between them. This CDR3 spans 16 amino acids. The V gene's germline CDR1 is SEHNR and CDR2 FQNEAQ (reference sequence). Here the CDR3 DNA reads TGTGCCAGCAGCTTAGTTCGGAGCGGAAGCTCCTACGAGCAGTACTTC. Translating it yields CASSLVRSGSSYEQYF.

This clone was picked up a small number of times. This chain links TRBV4-2 with TRBJ2-6; the match to TRBD1 covers 8 bases. The length of the CDR3 is 18 residues. The V segment lost 1 base and the J segment 1 base; nucleotides outside the gene matches: 6. Germline V CDR1 and CDR2: LGHNA, YNFKEQ. This CDR3 is CASSQVSTGGSGANVLTF. The CDR3 coding sequence is TGTGCCAGCAGCCAAGTGAGTACAGGGGGTTCTGGGGCCAACGTCCTGACTTTC.

This clone was counted between two and nine times. The chain is built from TRBV6-1 and TRBJ2-3; D is perhaps TRBD2 (5 bases). Germline assignment: CDR1 MNHNS and CDR2 SASEGT. V lost 7 bases to trimming and J lost 4 bases, with 18 bases between them. The CDR3 has 15 residues. The CDR3 DNA follows: TGTGCCAGCATTAGGAGGACCGGAGGAGCAGATACGCAGTATTTT. The encoded protein is CASIRRTGGADTQYF.

The chain has TRBV5-4 and TRBJ2-5, with TRBD2 identical over 8 bases. The CDR3 has 15 residues. The germline V gene has CDR1 SGHNT and CDR2 YYREEE (reference sequence). The V segment lost 4 bases and the J segment 4 bases; nucleotides outside the gene matches: 9. The CDR3 DNA sequence: TGTGCCAGCAGCCCGGGAAGCGGGGGCGGAGAGACCCAGTACTTC. Protein product: CASSPGSGGGETQYF.